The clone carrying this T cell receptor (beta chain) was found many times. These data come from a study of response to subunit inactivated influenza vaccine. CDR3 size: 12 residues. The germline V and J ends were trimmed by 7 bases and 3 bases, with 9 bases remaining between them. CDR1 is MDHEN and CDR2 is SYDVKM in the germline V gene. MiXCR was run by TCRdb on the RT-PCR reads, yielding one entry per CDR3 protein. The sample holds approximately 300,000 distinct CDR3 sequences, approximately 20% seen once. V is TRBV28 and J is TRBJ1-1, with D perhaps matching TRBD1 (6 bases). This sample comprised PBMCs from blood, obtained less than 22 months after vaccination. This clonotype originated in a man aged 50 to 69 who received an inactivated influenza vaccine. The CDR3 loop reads CASTGGYTEAFF. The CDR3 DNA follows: TGTGCCAGCACGGGGGGCTACACTGAAGCTTTCTTT. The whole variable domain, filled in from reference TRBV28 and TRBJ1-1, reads DVKVTQSSRYLVKRTGEKVFLECVQDMDHENMFWYRQDPGLGLRLIYFSYDVKMKEKGDIPEGYSVSREKKERFSLILESASTNQTSMYLCASTGGYTEAFFGQGTRLTVV.